The 25 T cell receptor beta chains reported below all come from one sample, sequenced in a study of T cells in Graves' hyperthyroidism and ophthalmopathy. Amplified TCR beta CDR3 regions derived from RNA transcripts. First-round RT-PCR targeting the TCR CDR3 was performed with the HTBI primer set. TCRdb fed the multiplex PCR reads into MiXCR, producing one record per CDR3 protein. This sample carries 550,000 to 800,000 distinct CDR3 sequences, 16% of them seen once, and the ten largest clones take approximately 8%. Sequencing was performed on blood. The receptors come from a man younger than 35 with Graves' hyperthyroidism.

This clonotype showed up just a few times. The chain links TRBV3-1 to TRBJ2-5, with 7 bases fitting TRBD2. This CDR3 contains 17 residues. The J segment lost 3 bases and the V segment lost 0 bases, leaving 10 bases of the junction unmatched. CDR1 is LGHDT, CDR2 YNNKEL, per germline (reference sequence). This CDR3 reads CASSQDLRLAAKETQYF. CDR3 bases: TGTGCCAGCAGCCAAGATCTCAGGCTAGCGGCCAAAGAGACCCAGTACTTC.

This clonotype occurred a few times. The chain combines TRBV7-6 with TRBJ2-5; D may match TRBD1 or TRBD2 (5 bases each). Looked up from germline, CDR1 is SGHVS and CDR2 is FNYEAQ. The V end was cut by 7 bases, the J end by 8 bases, with 17 bases between. The CDR3 consists of 13 residues. Here the CDR3 reads CASTGASRTTQYF. CDR3 DNA sequence: TGTGCCAGCACTGGGGCTAGCAGGACTACCCAGTACTTC.

This clonotype was observed a few times. A single base separates this from a much larger clone, so it may be a read error. The chain has TRBV28 and TRBJ2-1; 8 bases match TRBD2. The CDR3 covers 14 residues. Germline V lookup: CDR1 MDHEN, CDR2 SYDVKM. CDR3 loop: CAGSLIAGYNEQFF. As DNA, the CDR3 is TGTGCCGGCAGTTTAATAGCGGGATACAATGAGCAGTTCTTC. Supplemented by reference TRBV28 and TRBJ2-1, the full variable domain reads DVKVTQSSRYLVKRTGEKVFLECVQDMDHENMFWYRQDPGLGLRLIYFSYDVKMKEKGDIPEGYSVSREKKERFSLILESASTNQTSMYLCAGSLIAGYNEQFFGPGTRLTVL.

Concerning this clonotype itself: This may stem from a read error, because a much larger clone lies one nucleotide away. J is TRBJ2-2 and V is TRBV2; D is perhaps TRBD2 (6 bases). Germline assignment: CDR1 SNHLY and CDR2 FYNNEI. V shed 4 bases and J shed 4 bases, with 13 bases lying between them. The CDR3 runs to 15 residues. CDR3: CASSGVAGPTGELFF. As DNA, the CDR3 is TGTGCCAGCAGTGGCGTTGCGGGACCCACCGGGGAGCTGTTTTTT.

The V gene is TRBV9, the J gene TRBJ1-6; 7 nucleotides line up with TRBD1. This CDR3 has 14 residues. Per the germline V gene, CDR1 is SGDLS and CDR2 is YYNGEE. V shed 6 bases, J shed 4 bases, and the junction held 4 bases outside the gene matches. The CDR3 loop is CASKGGEYNSPLHF. CDR3 DNA: TGTGCCAGCAAAGGGGGCGAGTATAATTCACCCCTCCACTTT.

This clonotype was found many times. In DNA form, the CDR3 reads TGCAGTGCTAGAGATCGAAGCGGGAGTCGCTACGAGCAGTACTTC. Residues: CSARDRSGSRYEQYF. This chain links TRBV20-1 with TRBJ2-7, with TRBD2 matching over 8 bases. Germline V CDR1 and CDR2: DFQATT, SNEGSKA (reference sequence). This CDR3 is built from 15 residues. V dropped 0 bases and J dropped 3; count of bases not matched to a gene: 7.

This rearrangement joins TRBV6-1 to TRBJ1-1; D might be TRBD1 (6 bases). The CDR3 totals 17 residues. Trimming pared 7 bases from V and 1 base from J, leaving 22 bases between. The germline V gene encodes CDR1 MNHNS and CDR2 SASEGT. The CDR3, as DNA: TGTGCCAGCACCTACCCGGGGACACCCAAACCGAACACTGAAGCTTTCTTT. Its translation is CASTYPGTPKPNTEAFF.

This clonotype has just a few counts. The rearrangement joins TRBV18 to TRBJ2-2; TRBD1 might be the D (5 bases). Trimming shortened V by 1 base and J by 7 bases, and 16 bases separated the two germline ends. Germline V gene data show CDR1 as KGHSH and CDR2 as LQKENI. The CDR3 is 16 residues long. Here the CDR3 DNA reads TGTGCCAGCTCACCACGTGAGGCAGGGAATTACGGGGAGCTGTTTTTT. Encoded protein: CASSPREAGNYGELFF.

CDR3 DNA sequence: TGCAGCGTTGTCTTGGTAGCGGGAGACGGAAACAATGAGCAGTTCTTC. Translation gives CSVVLVAGDGNNEQFF. V is TRBV29-1 and J is TRBJ2-1; 9 bases match TRBD2. Germline values: CDR1 SQVTM, CDR2 ANQGSEA. V gave up 4 bases and J gave up 5 bases; unmatched junction bases: 12. The length of the CDR3 is 16 residues.

This clonotype was counted between two and nine times. The rearrangement uses TRBV2 and TRBJ2-1, with 8 bases matching TRBD2. J gave up 0 bases and V 6 bases, and 10 bases lay outside the gene matches. Germline CDR1 is SNHLY and CDR2 is FYNNEI. CDR3 length equals 17 residues. The CDR3 loop reads CASSRSIAGFSYNEQFF. The CDR3 DNA reads as TGTGCCAGCAGCCGGTCGATAGCGGGATTCTCCTACAATGAGCAGTTCTTC. The variable domain in full, with the rest retrieved from reference TRBV2 and TRBJ2-1, is EPEVTQTPSHQVTQMGQEVILRCVPISNHLYFYWYRQILGQKVEFLVSFYNNEISEKSEIFDDQFSVERPDGSNFTLKIRSTKLEDSAMYFCASSRSIAGFSYNEQFFGPGTRLTVL.

V gene TRBV7-2 combines with J gene TRBJ2-7; possible D gene TRBD2, 7 bases. The CDR3 totals 16 residues. CDR1 and CDR2 (germline): SGHTA, FQGNSA. With 3 bases removed from V and 0 bases from J, the gap between germline ends came to 15 bases. The CDR3 loop reads CASSFLGGVNSYEQYF. CDR3 coding DNA: TGTGCCAGCAGCTTCTTAGGGGGGGTGAACTCCTACGAGCAGTACTTC. Variable domain in full (rest from reference TRBV7-2 and TRBJ2-7): GAGVSQSPSNKVTEKGKDVELRCDPISGHTALYWYRQSLGQGLEFLIYFQGNSAPDKSGLPSDRFSAERTGGSVSTLTIQRTQQEDSAVYLCASSFLGGVNSYEQYFGPGTRLTVT.

This clonotype was seen many times. V gene TRBV7-2 combines with J gene TRBJ1-2; 11 nucleotides match TRBD1. Looked up from germline, CDR1 is SGHTA and CDR2 is FQGNSA. The V and J ends lost 5 bases and 7 bases, in that order; junction bases with no gene match: 15. This CDR3 comprises 17 residues. The CDR3 reads CASSGWDRGGVGRGYTF. The CDR3, as DNA: TGTGCCAGCAGCGGATGGGACAGGGGGGGGGTAGGTCGTGGCTACACCTTC.

This chain's CDR3 is CASSVSGSWEQYF. The DNA for the CDR3 is TGTGCCAGCAGTGTTAGCGGGAGTTGGGAGCAGTACTTC. The chain is built from TRBV28 and TRBJ2-7; 9 nucleotides line up with TRBD2. CDR3 length: 13 amino acids. Germline V gene sequence: CDR1 MDHEN, CDR2 SYDVKM. Trimming took 5 bases from V and 7 from J; bases not matched to a gene: 6. The full variable domain, with the rest looked up from reference TRBV28 and TRBJ2-7, is DVKVTQSSRYLVKRTGEKVFLECVQDMDHENMFWYRQDPGLGLRLIYFSYDVKMKEKGDIPEGYSVSREKKERFSLILESASTNQTSMYLCASSVSGSWEQYFGPGTRLTVT.

This rearrangement joins TRBV4-3 to TRBJ1-1; TRBD1 agrees at 7 bases. After removal of 0 bases from V and 5 bases from J, the junction contained 6 bases not matched to a gene. The CDR3 covers 15 residues. Germline values: CDR1 LGHNA, CDR2 YSLEER. The CDR3 reads CASSQEAGGRTEAFF. The CDR3 region has the DNA TGCGCCAGCAGCCAAGAGGCAGGGGGTAGAACTGAAGCTTTCTTT.

The CDR3 DNA follows: TGTGCCAGCAGCCTGGGTGATGGGCTAAGGCAGCCCCAGCATTTT. Translated, it gives CASSLGDGLRQPQHF. The chain has TRBV5-6 and TRBJ1-5; D unresolved. The CDR3 consists of 15 residues. The germline gives CDR1 SGHDT, CDR2 YYEEEE. The germline V and J ends were trimmed by 4 bases and 7 bases, with 18 bases remaining between them. The whole variable domain, filled in from reference TRBV5-6 and TRBJ1-5, reads DAGVTQSPTHLIKTRGQQVTLRCSPKSGHDTVSWYQQALGQGPQFIFQYYEEEERQRGNFPDRFSGHQFPNYSSELNVNALLLGDSALYLCASSLGDGLRQPQHFGDGTRLSIL.

A single count supports this clonotype. The chain recombines TRBV19 with TRBJ2-3, with 10 bases that match TRBD2. In germline, CDR1 is LNHDA, CDR2 SQIVND (reference sequence). V trimming: 3 bases; J trimming: 2 bases; junction bases outside the gene matches: 5. The CDR3 is made up of 16 amino acids. This CDR3 is CASSIVAGGFTDTQYF. The CDR3, as DNA: TGTGCCAGTAGTATTGTAGCGGGGGGATTCACAGATACGCAGTATTTT.

The J gene is TRBJ2-1, the V gene TRBV7-9; TRBD2 agrees at 8 bases. CDR3 length: 14 amino acids. The germline CDR1 and CDR2 sequences are SEHNR and FQNEAQ (reference sequence). Trimming at V came to 5 bases and at J to 6 bases, leaving 6 bases not matched to a gene. Written as DNA, the CDR3 is TGTGCCAGCAGCGTTAGCGGGGCCCCCAATGAGCAGTTCTTC. Translating gives CASSVSGAPNEQFF.

The rearrangement joins TRBV12-5 to TRBJ2-2, with 14 bases that match TRBD2. V gave up 0 bases and J gave up 4 bases; unmatched junction bases: 13. The V gene's germline CDR1 is LGHNT and CDR2 FRNRAP. This CDR3 spans 21 amino acids. The CDR3 DNA is TGTGCTAGTGGTTTGGTTAGATCCGGGACTAGCGGGAGTTGGGTCACCGGGGAGCTGTTTTTT. Its translation is CASGLVRSGTSGSWVTGELFF. Using reference TRBV12-5 and TRBJ2-2 for the parts outside the CDR3, the full variable domain is DARVTQTPRHKVTEMGQEVTMRCQPILGHNTVFWYRQTMMQGLELLAYFRNRAPLDDSGMPKDRFSAEMPDATLATLKIQPSEPRDSAVYFCASGLVRSGTSGSWVTGELFFGEGSRLTVL.

About this clonotype: This sequence may be a read error, since a much larger clone differs from it by one base. The J gene is TRBJ1-1, the V gene TRBV12-3 or TRBV12-4; D gene uncertain. V shed 6 bases and J shed 4 bases, with 18 bases lying between them. This CDR3 spans 15 amino acids. The CDR3 DNA reads TGTGCCAGCAGACCCATTGTACCTCAAAGCACTGAAGCTTTCTTT. Protein product: CASRPIVPQSTEAFF.

This clonotype was found a few times. The V call is TRBV20-1, the J call TRBJ1-6, with 9 bases identical to TRBD1. Germline loops: CDR1 DFQATT, CDR2 SNEGSKA (reference sequence). The CDR3 is 16 amino acids. J gave up 7 bases and V 0 bases, and 7 bases lay outside the gene matches. CDR3 nucleotides: TGCAGTGCTAGAGACGGCACAGGGGGCCAAAATTCACCCCTCCACTTT. Protein product: CSARDGTGGQNSPLHF.

In its sample, this clonotype was seen a few times. J is TRBJ1-1 and V is TRBV5-1; D might be TRBD1 (5 bases). Between the trimmed V and J ends, which lost 4 bases and 6 bases, there was a span of 16 bases. The V gene's germline CDR1 is SGHRS and CDR2 YFSETQ. The CDR3 covers 14 residues. The CDR3 DNA reads as TGCGCCAGCAGCACACCGGGTCGGGGCGCTGAAGCTTTCTTT. Residues: CASSTPGRGAEAFF.

Concerning this clonotype itself: This may be a read error: a much more frequent sequence differs by one nucleotide. This chain links TRBV28 with TRBJ2-7; tentatively, D is TRBD1 or TRBD2 (5 bases each). Germline-derived CDR1 and CDR2 are MDHEN and SYDVKM. The CDR3 spans 16 residues. Trimming took off 5 bases at V and 0 bases at J, with 17 bases between the two ends. The chain's CDR3 is CASSPHRGLSSYEQYF. DNA of the CDR3: TGTGCCAGCAGTCCCCACCGGGGCCTCAGCTCCTACGAGCAGTACTTC.

This clonotype came up many times. The chain uses TRBV20-1 and TRBJ2-1; 11 nucleotides match TRBD2. The germline gives CDR1 DFQATT, CDR2 SNEGSKA (reference sequence). The trim removed 0 bases at V and 5 bases at J, leaving 3 bases unmatched. This CDR3 comprises 15 residues. The CDR3 DNA reads TGCAGTGCTAGAGATATAGCGGGAGGGGACAATGAGCAGTTCTTC. Translating gives CSARDIAGGDNEQFF.

This clonotype occurred many times. The chain couples TRBV6-1 to TRBJ2-5; the match to TRBD2 covers 7 bases. The V and J ends lost 4 bases and 5 bases, in that order; junction bases with no gene match: 13. The CDR3 consists of 16 residues. Germline CDR1 and CDR2: MNHNS and SASEGT. This CDR3 is CASSVSGTGGGETQYF. In nucleotides, the CDR3 is TGTGCCAGCAGTGTGAGTGGAACGGGAGGAGGGGAGACCCAGTACTTC.

The sample holds many counts of this clonotype. This chain joins TRBV28 and TRBJ2-5; D not certain. V was shortened by 8 bases and J by 6 bases, with 19 bases between the two germline ends. Germline lookup yields CDR1 MDHEN and CDR2 SYDVKM. The CDR3 loop spans 14 amino acids. The CDR3 protein is CASFGAQLSQTQYF. CDR3 in DNA: TGTGCCAGCTTTGGTGCCCAACTCTCACAGACCCAGTACTTC.